This TCR beta chain is from a study of blood T cell repertoires in COVID-19. About the study: Spain, Italy and the United States supplied samples that represented acute and convalescent COVID-19.

Trimming left V 2 bases short and J 4 bases short, with 5 bases between. CDR1 is KGHDR, CDR2 SFDVKD, per germline. The CDR3 has 13 amino acids. Here immunoSEQ multiplex PCR was the method, and the copy in TCRdb shows in-frame clones only, minus some. The sample consists of 490,000 or so clones, 75% to 90% of them appearing once. The source is a woman aged 55-69 years who had recovered from COVID-19. This chain connects TRBV24-1 to TRBJ1-3; the D is unclear. Sequencing was performed on PBMCs or T cells enriched from blood (not recorded which). The CDR3 coding sequence is TGTGCCACCAGTGATTGGAGCGGAAACACCATATATTTT. Protein: CATSDWSGNTIYF.